The 23 T cell receptor beta chains below were found in one sample sequenced in a study of T cell repertoires in cytomegalovirus infection. TCRdb independently ran MiXCR on the reads; one entry per CDR3 protein. The sample yields just under 550,000 distinct CDR3 sequences, around a quarter seen once. The sample taken for sequencing was PBMCs. These receptors all come from a human donor in good health (CMV status not recorded). Some clones in this sample may be carry-over from other donors' samples.

The chain carries TRBV20-1 and TRBJ2-3; no reliable D call. Germline CDR1 reads DFQATT; CDR2 reads SNEGSKA (reference sequence). This CDR3 has 13 residues. V lost 2 bases and J lost 4, with 10 bases in between. The CDR3 loop reads CSARMENADTQYF. The CDR3 DNA sequence: TGCAGTGCTAGAATGGAGAACGCAGATACGCAGTATTTT.

This clonotype appeared many times. V usage is TRBV12-3 or TRBV12-4 and J usage is TRBJ2-2; 11 nucleotides align to TRBD2. The CDR3 loop spans 15 amino acids. V lost 6 bases, J lost 4 bases, and 4 bases stayed unmatched. As DNA, the CDR3 is TGTGCCAGCAGACGACTAGCGGGATCCACCGGGGAGCTGTTTTTT. It encodes CASRRLAGSTGELFF.

Only a few counts were recorded for this clonotype. The chain has TRBV6-2 or TRBV6-3 and TRBJ2-2; 7 positions match TRBD2. The V gene's germline CDR1 is MNHEY and CDR2 SVGEGT. This CDR3 has 14 residues. The trim removed 2 bases at V and 6 bases at J, leaving 3 bases unmatched. CDR3 sequence: CASSYGGRPGELFF. The CDR3 nucleotides read TGTGCCAGCAGTTACGGCGGGAGACCCGGGGAGCTGTTTTTT.

The sample holds one count of this clonotype. This chain connects TRBV3-1 to TRBJ2-7; 10 bases match TRBD2. V trimming: 2 bases; J trimming: 5 bases; junction bases outside the gene matches: 0. The CDR3 is 13 residues long. Germline assignment: CDR1 LGHDT and CDR2 YNNKEL (reference sequence). The CDR3 DNA reads TGTGCCAGCAGCCAACTAGCGGGAGACGAGCAGTACTTC. This codes for CASSQLAGDEQYF.

This chain uses TRBV6-5 with TRBJ2-6; 12 nucleotides agree with TRBD1. V shed 6 bases and J 3 bases; nucleotides not matched to a gene: 6. The CDR3 runs to 17 residues. Germline loops: CDR1 MNHEY, CDR2 SVGAGI. Here the CDR3 reads CASRPGQGAGGANVLTF. CDR3 bases: TGTGCCAGCAGGCCGGGACAGGGGGCGGGTGGGGCCAACGTCCTGACTTTC.

The chain has TRBV12-3 or TRBV12-4 and TRBJ2-1; D tentatively reads TRBD1 or TRBD2 (7 bases each). With 4 bases removed from V and 12 bases from J, the gap between germline ends came to 13 bases. The CDR3 length is 12 residues. The CDR3 DNA follows: TGTGCCAGCAGTTCCATCAGGGGGGGGCAGTTCTTC. Translating it yields CASSSIRGGQFF.

The CDR3 region has the DNA TGTGCCAGCAGCGGACAGGCAGAAGAAGCTTTCTTT. Amino acid sequence: CASSGQAEEAFF. The V gene is TRBV5-6, the J gene TRBJ1-1, with 7 nucleotides matching TRBD1. The CDR3 consists of 12 residues. V gave up 4 bases and J gave up 8 bases; unmatched junction bases: 5. Germline V lookup: CDR1 SGHDT, CDR2 YYEEEE.

The chain couples TRBV28 to TRBJ1-5; 8 nucleotides agree with TRBD1. The CDR3 runs to 16 residues. With V trimmed by 5 bases and J by 4 bases, 10 bases remained unmatched. Per germline, CDR1 MDHEN and CDR2 SYDVKM. For the CDR3, the DNA is TGTGCCAGCAGTCAACAGGGGGTCAGGTATAATCAGCCCCAGCATTTT. Translated: CASSQQGVRYNQPQHF. Combining the CDR3 with reference TRBV28 and TRBJ1-5 gives the whole variable domain DVKVTQSSRYLVKRTGEKVFLECVQDMDHENMFWYRQDPGLGLRLIYFSYDVKMKEKGDIPEGYSVSREKKERFSLILESASTNQTSMYLCASSQQGVRYNQPQHFGDGTRLSIL.

This clonotype has more than one count but fewer than ten. The chain combines TRBV7-6 with TRBJ2-5; 9 nucleotides agree with TRBD1. V was pared by 6 bases and J by 1 base, with 3 bases of the junction left unmatched. CDR3 length: 14 amino acids. CDR1 is SGHVS and CDR2 is FNYEAQ in the germline V gene. The chain's CDR3 is CASRGQGLQETQYF. The CDR3 DNA reads as TGTGCCAGCAGAGGACAGGGGCTCCAAGAGACCCAGTACTTC.

The chain joins TRBV5-1 to TRBJ1-1, with 10 bases fitting TRBD1. Germline values: CDR1 SGHRS, CDR2 YFSETQ. The CDR3 length is 21 residues. Germline trimming cut 4 bases from V and 1 base from J; bases unmatched to any gene: 22. The CDR3 DNA follows: TGCGCCAGCAGCAGCTACGGACAGGGGGGAAAAACACTGACCTGGAACACTGAAGCTTTCTTT. Its translation: CASSSYGQGGKTLTWNTEAFF. Complete variable domain (other parts from reference TRBV5-1 and TRBJ1-1): KAGVTQTPRYLIKTRGQQVTLSCSPISGHRSVSWYQQTPGQGLQFLFEYFSETQRNKGNFPGRFSGRQFSNSRSEMNVSTLELGDSALYLCASSSYGQGGKTLTWNTEAFFGQGTRLTVV.

This chain connects TRBV4-3 to TRBJ1-1; possibly TRBD1 for D (6 bases). The CDR3 length is 14 residues. Per germline, CDR1 LGHNA and CDR2 YSLEER. Between the trimmed V and J ends, which lost 1 base and 4 bases, there was a span of 10 bases. The CDR3 bases are TGCGCCAGCAGCCAAGCAGGGGTTAGCACTGAAGCTTTCTTT. Encoded protein: CASSQAGVSTEAFF.

This clonotype was detected many times. The chain uses TRBV7-2 and TRBJ1-1; D is uncertain. Germline CDR1 and CDR2: SGHTA and FQGNSA. There are 13 residues in the CDR3. V was clipped by 3 bases and J by 7 bases, with 12 bases between them. This CDR3 is CASSFLEYSEAFF. DNA of the CDR3: TGTGCCAGCAGCTTTTTGGAGTATAGTGAAGCTTTCTTT.

A few counts support this clonotype. The chain is built from TRBV5-1 and TRBJ1-1; D not certain. Germline V CDR1 and CDR2: SGHRS, YFSETQ. Between the trimmed V and J ends, which lost 0 bases and 3 bases, there was a span of 9 bases. The CDR3 totals 14 residues. The CDR3 region has the DNA TGCGCCAGCAGCTTGGGGTCGGCATACACTGAAGCTTTCTTT. Amino acids: CASSLGSAYTEAFF. Full variable domain (outside the CDR3, taken from reference TRBV5-1 and TRBJ1-1): KAGVTQTPRYLIKTRGQQVTLSCSPISGHRSVSWYQQTPGQGLQFLFEYFSETQRNKGNFPGRFSGRQFSNSRSEMNVSTLELGDSALYLCASSLGSAYTEAFFGQGTRLTVV.

This clonotype has just a few counts. The V and J genes are TRBV12-3 or TRBV12-4 and TRBJ2-2, with unresolved D. Trimming removed 5 bases at V and 3 bases at J, with 10 bases between. The CDR3 covers 14 residues. CDR3 loop: CASSSRVDTGELFF. CDR3 sequence (DNA): TGTGCCAGCAGTAGTCGCGTCGACACCGGGGAGCTGTTTTTT.

The rearrangement uses TRBV4-2 and TRBJ2-1; D gene unclear. With 6 bases removed from V and 4 bases from J, the gap between germline ends came to 10 bases. CDR1 is LGHNA and CDR2 is YNFKEQ in the germline V gene. The CDR3 is made up of 13 amino acids. The DNA for the CDR3 is TGTGCCAGCAGAAGGGAAGGTTACAATGAGCAGTTCTTC. This encodes CASRREGYNEQFF.

This clonotype appeared many times. The chain recombines TRBV7-2 with TRBJ1-4, with a tentative D call TRBD1 (6 bases). The germline CDR1 and CDR2 sequences are SGHTA and FQGNSA. V lost 1 base, J lost 8 bases, and 14 bases lay in between. The CDR3 runs 15 residues. CDR3 DNA: TGTGCCAGCAGCTTAGACCGGGGGCGGAGGGAAAAACTGTTTTTT. The encoded protein is CASSLDRGRREKLFF.

In its sample, this clonotype was seen a few times. The rearrangement joins TRBV7-2 to TRBJ2-2, with 8 bases that match TRBD2. J lost 1 base, V lost 1 base, and 2 bases had no gene match. In germline, CDR1 is SGHTA, CDR2 FQGNSA. This CDR3 has 16 amino acids. The CDR3, as DNA: TGTGCCAGCAGCTTAGGTAGCGGGATGAACACCGGGGAGCTGTTTTTT. This sequence encodes CASSLGSGMNTGELFF. Full variable domain (missing parts from reference TRBV7-2 and TRBJ2-2): GAGVSQSPSNKVTEKGKDVELRCDPISGHTALYWYRQSLGQGLEFLIYFQGNSAPDKSGLPSDRFSAERTGGSVSTLTIQRTQQEDSAVYLCASSLGSGMNTGELFFGEGSRLTVL.

This clonotype was detected only a few times. J is TRBJ2-1 and V is TRBV29-1, with TRBD1 matching over 8 bases. CDR3 length equals 13 residues. The germline V gene encodes CDR1 SQVTM and CDR2 ANQGSEA. The V gene end was trimmed by 4 bases and the J gene end by 5 bases; junction bases not matched to a gene: 4. CDR3 loop: CSVATGGHNEQFF. The CDR3, as DNA: TGCAGCGTTGCAACAGGGGGGCACAATGAGCAGTTCTTC.

This clonotype was seen just once. V usage is TRBV19 and J usage is TRBJ1-1; D gene ambiguous. Germline V CDR1 and CDR2: LNHDA, SQIVND (reference sequence). The V and J ends lost 5 bases and 0 bases respectively, with 10 bases between them. CDR3 length: 14 residues. The CDR3 DNA reads TGTGCCAGTAGTGCAGATGTACTGAACACTGAAGCTTTCTTT. Residues: CASSADVLNTEAFF.

This clonotype was seen many times. The chain employs TRBV7-2 and TRBJ2-1; possible D gene TRBD1, 5 bases. Looked up from germline, CDR1 is SGHTA and CDR2 is FQGNSA. This CDR3 comprises 12 residues. V lost 7 bases and J 7 bases, leaving 11 bases between the germline ends. CDR3 nucleotides: TGTGCCAGCACCTCACAGGTTAATGAGCAGTTCTTC. Its protein product is CASTSQVNEQFF.

In its sample, this clonotype was seen a few times. The chain links TRBV4-2 to TRBJ1-4, with TRBD1 matching 8 bases. CDR3 length: 16 amino acids. Losses at the gene ends were 2 bases for V and 8 bases for J; bases not matched to a gene: 10. CDR1 is LGHNA, CDR2 YNFKEQ, per germline. CDR3 loop: CASSQRGPRTGEKLFF. In DNA form, the CDR3 reads TGTGCCAGCAGCCAACGGGGGCCCAGGACAGGGGAAAAACTGTTTTTT.

The chain has TRBV2 and TRBJ2-2; TRBD2 matches at 7 bases. Germline V gene data show CDR1 as SNHLY and CDR2 as FYNNEI. The junction had 0 bases not matched to a gene; V was cut back by 8 bases and J by 0 bases. The length of the CDR3 is 13 residues. The CDR3 is CASGLANTGELFF. The DNA of the CDR3 is TGTGCCAGCGGACTAGCGAACACCGGGGAGCTGTTTTTT. Looking up the rest from reference TRBV2 and TRBJ2-2 gives the full variable domain: EPEVTQTPSHQVTQMGQEVILRCVPISNHLYFYWYRQILGQKVEFLVSFYNNEISEKSEIFDDQFSVERPDGSNFTLKIRSTKLEDSAMYFCASGLANTGELFFGEGSRLTVL.

This clonotype has at least ten counts. This rearrangement joins TRBV7-2 to TRBJ2-1; 8 positions match TRBD2. Trimming at V came to 2 bases and at J to 5 bases, leaving 8 bases not matched to a gene. CDR3 length: 16 residues. Germline V gene data show CDR1 as SGHTA and CDR2 as FQGNSA. CDR3 protein: CASSLRIAGLNNEQFF. The CDR3 nucleotides read TGTGCCAGCAGCTTAAGAATAGCGGGATTAAACAATGAGCAGTTCTTC. Drawing the rest from reference TRBV7-2 and TRBJ2-1, the complete variable domain is GAGVSQSPSNKVTEKGKDVELRCDPISGHTALYWYRQSLGQGLEFLIYFQGNSAPDKSGLPSDRFSAERTGGSVSTLTIQRTQQEDSAVYLCASSLRIAGLNNEQFFGPGTRLTVL.